These T cell receptor beta chains were read from a single sample in a study of T cell clonotyping in hematopoietic cell transplantation. Assay used: immunoSEQ multiplex PCR; TCRdb lists only in-frame clones, some missing. This repertoire shows about 38,000 clones, 85% to 95% found once; its top ten account for about 1.5%. The sample was peripheral blood mononuclear cells, taken before stem cell transplant. The receptor set was obtained from a man aged 35 to 55 with chronic myeloid leukemia. Some clones in this sample may be carry-over from other donors' samples. Each CDR3 is given with its conserved first and last residue. The D gene is left open where the match is weak. Clone size is given for some rows only: seen once, a few or many times, or a class if the clone is expanded.

clone size: NA
D gene: NA
J gene: TRBJ1-1
V gene: TRBV11-2
CDR3 protein: CATSIQGDLRAFF
CDR3 DNA: TGTGCCACATCTATACAGGGAGACCTGAGAGCTTTCTTT

clone size: NA
D gene: TRBD1
J gene: TRBJ2-7
V gene: TRBV6-5
CDR3 protein: CASAKQGGEQYF
CDR3 DNA: TGTGCCAGCGCCAAACAGGGGGGCGAGCAGTACTTC

clone size: NA
D gene: NA
J gene: TRBJ2-2
V gene: TRBV10-3
CDR3 protein: CAIRTAGNTGELFF
CDR3 DNA: TGTGCCATCAGGACAGCGGGGAACACCGGGGAGCTGTTTTTT

clone size: NA
D gene: NA
J gene: TRBJ2-1
V gene: TRBV27
CDR3 protein: CASSLSTVPYNEQFF
CDR3 DNA: TGTGCCAGCAGTTTATCCACAGTTCCTTACAATGAGCAGTTCTTC

clone size: NA
D gene: NA
J gene: TRBJ1-4
V gene: TRBV5-1
CDR3 protein: CASSGQPTEATNEKLFF
CDR3 DNA: TGCGCCAGCAGCGGGCAACCGACAGAAGCAACTAATGAAAAACTGTTTTTT

clone size: NA
D gene: NA
J gene: TRBJ1-1
V gene: TRBV19
CDR3 protein: CASRTTGLNTEAFF
CDR3 DNA: TGTGCCAGTAGAACCACAGGGTTGAACACTGAAGCTTTCTTT

clone size: NA
D gene: NA
J gene: TRBJ2-5
V gene: TRBV19
CDR3 protein: CASSMDSSYQETQYF
CDR3 DNA: TGTGCCAGTAGTATGGACAGCTCGTACCAAGAGACCCAGTACTTC

clone size: NA
D gene: NA
J gene: TRBJ1-5
V gene: TRBV9
CDR3 protein: CASSVGAGDDQPQHF
CDR3 DNA: TGTGCCAGCAGCGTAGGGGCAGGGGACGATCAGCCCCAGCATTTT

clone size: NA
D gene: TRBD1
J gene: TRBJ1-1
V gene: TRBV18
CDR3 protein: CASSSTGKDTEAFF
CDR3 DNA: TGTGCCAGCTCTTCGACAGGGAAGGACACTGAAGCTTTCTTT

clone size: NA
D gene: TRBD2
J gene: TRBJ2-7
V gene: TRBV7-2
CDR3 protein: CASSYGTSGGGVQYF
CDR3 DNA: TGTGCCAGCAGCTACGGGACTAGCGGGGGGGGTGTGCAGTACTTC

clone size: NA
D gene: NA
J gene: TRBJ2-2
V gene: TRBV30
CDR3 protein: CAWSPHVDTGELFF
CDR3 DNA: TGTGCCTGGAGTCCTCACGTCGACACCGGGGAGCTGTTTTTT

clone size: NA
D gene: TRBD1
J gene: TRBJ2-7
V gene: TRBV20-1
CDR3 protein: CSADRGREQYF
CDR3 DNA: TGCAGTGCTGACAGGGGGCGCGAGCAGTACTTC

clone size: NA
D gene: NA
J gene: TRBJ2-7
V gene: TRBV28
CDR3 protein: CASSPRGGIKAYEQYF
CDR3 DNA: TGTGCCAGCAGCCCCCGGGGAGGTATTAAGGCCTACGAGCAGTACTTC

clone size: few
D gene: NA
J gene: TRBJ1-1
V gene: TRBV9
CDR3 protein: CASSVVTDTEAFF
CDR3 DNA: TGTGCCAGCAGCGTAGTTACGGATACTGAAGCTTTCTTT

clone size: once
D gene: TRBD2
J gene: TRBJ2-7
V gene: TRBV19
CDR3 protein: CASSWTSGSYEQYF
CDR3 DNA: TGTGCCAGCAGTTGGACTAGCGGGTCCTACGAGCAGTACTTC

clone size: NA
D gene: NA
J gene: TRBJ1-2
V gene: TRBV4-3
CDR3 protein: CASSQLQSGGYTF
CDR3 DNA: TGCGCCAGCAGCCAGCTACAGTCAGGGGGCTACACCTTC

clone size: NA
D gene: NA
J gene: TRBJ1-1
V gene: TRBV7-9
CDR3 protein: CASRFPSGALGTEAFF
CDR3 DNA: TGTGCCAGCAGGTTCCCAAGCGGGGCGTTAGGAACTGAAGCTTTCTTT

clone size: NA
D gene: TRBD2
J gene: TRBJ2-7
V gene: TRBV4-2
CDR3 protein: CASSQDQGSGGDYEQYF
CDR3 DNA: TGTGCCAGCAGCCAAGATCAGGGTAGCGGGGGGGACTACGAGCAGTACTTC

clone size: NA
D gene: TRBD1
J gene: TRBJ2-5
V gene: TRBV6-1
CDR3 protein: CASSEGTGETQYF
CDR3 DNA: TGTGCCAGCAGTGAAGGGACAGGGGAGACCCAGTACTTC

clone size: NA
D gene: NA
J gene: TRBJ2-7
V gene: TRBV29-1
CDR3 protein: CSVWGTSYEQYF
CDR3 DNA: TGCAGCGTGTGGGGGACCTCCTACGAGCAGTACTTC

clone size: NA
D gene: NA
J gene: TRBJ1-2
V gene: TRBV18
CDR3 protein: CASSRPATLGYTF
CDR3 DNA: TGTGCCAGCTCACGACCAGCGACGCTAGGCTACACCTTC

clone size: once
D gene: NA
J gene: TRBJ2-1
V gene: TRBV19
CDR3 protein: CASTTGVGGAYNEQFF
CDR3 DNA: TGTGCCAGTACCACCGGGGTAGGCGGTGCCTACAATGAGCAGTTCTTC

clone size: NA
D gene: NA
J gene: TRBJ1-5
V gene: TRBV7-9
CDR3 protein: CASSFGGDSNQPQHF
CDR3 DNA: TGTGCCAGCAGCTTCGGAGGGGATAGCAATCAGCCCCAGCATTTT

clone size: NA
D gene: NA
J gene: TRBJ1-2
V gene: TRBV7-2
CDR3 protein: CASSYTTGILDSGYTF
CDR3 DNA: TGTGCCAGCAGCTATACCACAGGGATCTTAGATAGTGGCTACACCTTC

clone size: NA
D gene: TRBD2
J gene: TRBJ2-5
V gene: TRBV7-6
CDR3 protein: CASSLDGRGGYETQYF
CDR3 DNA: TGTGCCAGCAGCTTAGACGGGCGGGGGGGCTATGAGACCCAGTACTTC

clone size: NA
D gene: NA
J gene: TRBJ1-2
V gene: TRBV15
CDR3 protein: CATSRPMGRGLHGYTF
CDR3 DNA: TGTGCCACCAGCAGACCTATGGGCAGGGGCCTCCATGGCTACACCTTC

clone size: NA
D gene: TRBD2
J gene: TRBJ2-4
V gene: TRBV28
CDR3 protein: CATLLAGGKLLAKNIQYF
CDR3 DNA: TGTGCCACTCTACTAGCGGGGGGTAAATTACTAGCCAAAAACATTCAGTACTTC